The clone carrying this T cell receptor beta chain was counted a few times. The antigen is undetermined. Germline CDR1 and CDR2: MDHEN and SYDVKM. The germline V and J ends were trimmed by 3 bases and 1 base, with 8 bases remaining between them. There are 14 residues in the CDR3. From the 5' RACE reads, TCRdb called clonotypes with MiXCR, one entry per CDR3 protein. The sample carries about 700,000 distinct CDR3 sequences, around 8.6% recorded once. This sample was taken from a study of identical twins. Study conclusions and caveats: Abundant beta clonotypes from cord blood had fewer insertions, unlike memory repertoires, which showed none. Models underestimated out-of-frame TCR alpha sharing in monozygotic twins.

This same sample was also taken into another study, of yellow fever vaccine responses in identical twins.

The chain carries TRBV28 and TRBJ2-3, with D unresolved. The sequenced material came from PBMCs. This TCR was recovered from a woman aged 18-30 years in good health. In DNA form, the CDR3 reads TGTGCCAGCAGTTTCACGACTGGCACAGATACGCAGTATTTT. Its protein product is CASSFTTGTDTQYF. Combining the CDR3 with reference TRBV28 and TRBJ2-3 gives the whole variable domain DVKVTQSSRYLVKRTGEKVFLECVQDMDHENMFWYRQDPGLGLRLIYFSYDVKMKEKGDIPEGYSVSREKKERFSLILESASTNQTSMYLCASSFTTGTDTQYFGPGTRLTVL.